This T cell receptor beta chain was captured in a study of blood T cells in healthy people across ages. V gave up 6 bases and J gave up 3 bases, with 10 bases separating them. Per the germline V gene, CDR1 is MDHEN and CDR2 is SYDVKM. This CDR3 spans 13 amino acids. A second PCR of 7 to 11 cycles used a sample-barcoded 5' primer and a J-beta primer mix. TCRdb analysed the 5' RACE reads with MiXCR anew, one entry per CDR3 protein. This sample has roughly 2 million distinct CDR3 sequences; roughly 52% occur once, and the top ten carry around 2.1%. This chain joins TRBV28 and TRBJ2-3; unclear D gene. The sequencing sample was made of blood. The TCR originated in a woman aged 35 to 49 in good health. The CDR3 nucleotides are TGTGCCAGCAGCAACGTCTGGACAGATACGCAGTATTTT. Translated, it gives CASSNVWTDTQYF.